The clone carrying this T cell receptor beta chain has only a few counts. Its antigen is unidentified. One base away lies a much larger clone, so this may be a sequencing read error. The same CDR3 also results from other DNA sequences found in this sample. Ahead of thyroid surgery, no patient had received treatment of any kind. The data were taken from a study of metastatic and nonmetastatic thyroid tumors. Study-level background: Peripheral blood and tumor or nodule samples from malignant and benign thyroid patients were compared.

General study points: As reported, TCR beta diversity in blood and tumor was significantly higher in malignant thyroid tumors than in benign nodules.

The CDR3 consists of 18 residues. J gave up 8 bases and V 3 bases, and 18 bases lay outside the gene matches. Germline V lookup: CDR1 SGHAT, CDR2 FQNNGV. Per the study methods: To classify distant metastasis in papillary thyroid cancer, a model was built from CDR3 differences across clinicopathological groups. TCRdb re-processed the PCR reads through MiXCR. None of the V and J calls come from the authors' own analysis; TCRdb made them. The sample lists 20,000 or so clones; around 10% were seen once. Sequencing was done on a sample of blood. The sequence came from a female donor with papillary thyroid cancer or a benign thyroid nodule (not recorded which). Some clones in this sample may be carry-over from other donors' samples. The rearrangement uses TRBV11-2 and TRBJ1-4; TRBD1 agrees at 7 bases. DNA of the CDR3: TGTGCCAGCAGCTTCCCTTCCGGAACAGGGGACCGGAGGGAAAAACTGTTTTTT. It codes for CASSFPSGTGDRREKLFF.